A selection of T cell receptor beta chains follows, all from one sample in a study of blood T cell repertoires in COVID-19. Method: immunoSEQ multiplex PCR; TCRdb's copy keeps in-frame clones and lacks some. The repertoire has about 320,000 clones, roughly 90% of them found once; the top ten carry 8% to 9.5%. Sequencing was performed on PBMCs or T cells enriched from blood (not recorded which). These receptors were obtained from a woman younger than 30 who had recovered from COVID-19. CDR3s include the opening cysteine and the closing phenylalanine or tryptophan. Each record gives: J gene, D gene, CDR3 length, clone size, V gene, CDR3 protein, CDR3 DNA. A D gene is named only where the DNA matches it firmly. Clone size appears in some rows only: once, few, many, or a class for an expanded clone.

j_gene: TRBJ2-3
d_gene: NA
len: 17
abundance: NA
v_gene: TRBV7-2
CDR3aa: CASSLARIAAGTDTQYF
CDR3nt: TGTGCCAGCAGCTTAGCGCGGATAGCGGCGGGCACAGATACGCAGTATTTT

j_gene: TRBJ2-7
d_gene: TRBD2
len: 19
abundance: NA
v_gene: TRBV7-6
CDR3aa: CASSPGYSGGRLSSYEQYF
CDR3nt: TGTGCCAGCAGCCCCGGGTATAGCGGGGGCCGGTTAAGCTCCTACGAGCAGTACTTC

j_gene: TRBJ1-2
d_gene: NA
len: 16
abundance: once
v_gene: TRBV27
CDR3aa: CASSLTQGWGNYGYTF
CDR3nt: TGTGCCAGCAGTTTAACTCAGGGATGGGGTAACTATGGCTACACCTTC

j_gene: TRBJ1-1
d_gene: NA
len: 15
abundance: NA
v_gene: TRBV6-5
CDR3aa: CASSYSSDLNTEAFF
CDR3nt: TGTGCCAGCAGTTACTCAAGTGACTTGAACACTGAAGCTTTCTTT

j_gene: TRBJ2-3
d_gene: TRBD2
len: 19
abundance: once
v_gene: TRBV7-9
CDR3aa: CASSLVRGTSGVQTDTQYF
CDR3nt: TGTGCCAGCAGCTTAGTACGCGGGACTAGCGGGGTTCAGACAGATACGCAGTATTTT

j_gene: TRBJ2-3
d_gene: TRBD1
len: 18
abundance: NA
v_gene: TRBV18
CDR3aa: CASSPRRQGGISTDTQYF
CDR3nt: TGTGCCAGCTCACCACGCCGACAGGGGGGCATTAGCACAGATACGCAGTATTTT

j_gene: TRBJ2-7
d_gene: TRBD1
len: 17
abundance: NA
v_gene: TRBV6-2/TRBV6-3
CDR3aa: CASSTTTPGQGGYEQYF
CDR3nt: TGTGCCAGCAGTACAACAACACCGGGACAGGGAGGCTACGAGCAGTACTTC

j_gene: TRBJ2-2
d_gene: NA
len: 15
abundance: NA
v_gene: TRBV5-4
CDR3aa: CASRTRGRTTGELFF
CDR3nt: TGTGCCAGCAGGACCCGGGGTAGAACCACCGGGGAGCTGTTTTTT

j_gene: TRBJ2-1
d_gene: TRBD2
len: 16
abundance: few
v_gene: TRBV27
CDR3aa: CASRTLAGQAVDEQFF
CDR3nt: TGTGCCAGCAGAACACTAGCGGGTCAAGCTGTGGATGAGCAGTTCTTC

j_gene: TRBJ1-2
d_gene: NA
len: 15
abundance: once
v_gene: TRBV2
CDR3aa: CASSDSGRGNYGYTF
CDR3nt: TGTGCCAGCAGTGATTCGGGCAGGGGCAACTATGGCTACACCTTC

j_gene: TRBJ1-4
d_gene: NA
len: 13
abundance: NA
v_gene: TRBV18
CDR3aa: CASSRSGYEKLFF
CDR3nt: TGTGCCAGCTCACGGTCAGGGTATGAAAAACTGTTTTTT

j_gene: TRBJ2-7
d_gene: NA
len: 12
abundance: NA
v_gene: TRBV6-2/TRBV6-3
CDR3aa: CASSPLAYEQYF
CDR3nt: TGTGCCAGCAGCCCCCTCGCCTACGAGCAGTACTTC

j_gene: TRBJ1-1
d_gene: TRBD1
len: 15
abundance: many
v_gene: TRBV14
CDR3aa: CASSRQGALNTEAFF
CDR3nt: TGTGCCAGCAGCCGTCAGGGGGCCCTTAACACTGAAGCTTTCTTT

j_gene: TRBJ2-5
d_gene: NA
len: 15
abundance: NA
v_gene: TRBV29-1
CDR3aa: CSVEPPGTPGETQYF
CDR3nt: TGCAGCGTTGAACCGCCCGGGACACCCGGGGAGACCCAGTACTTC

j_gene: TRBJ2-1
d_gene: NA
len: 13
abundance: NA
v_gene: TRBV2
CDR3aa: CASSVGAYNEQFF
CDR3nt: TGTGCCAGCAGTGTAGGGGCCTACAATGAGCAGTTCTTC

j_gene: TRBJ1-1
d_gene: NA
len: 16
abundance: NA
v_gene: TRBV19
CDR3aa: CASSNPAGAEGTEAFF
CDR3nt: TGTGCCAGTAGTAATCCTGCGGGGGCAGAGGGAACTGAAGCTTTCTTT

j_gene: TRBJ2-1
d_gene: NA
len: 15
abundance: NA
v_gene: TRBV7-2
CDR3aa: CASSSNRAPYNEQFF
CDR3nt: TGTGCCAGCAGCTCAAACAGGGCCCCTTACAATGAGCAGTTCTTC

j_gene: TRBJ2-7
d_gene: TRBD1
len: 16
abundance: NA
v_gene: TRBV5-6
CDR3aa: CASSLANRGRSYEQYF
CDR3nt: TGTGCCAGCAGCTTGGCCAACAGGGGGAGATCCTACGAGCAGTACTTC

j_gene: TRBJ1-2
d_gene: TRBD1
len: 16
abundance: NA
v_gene: TRBV15
CDR3aa: CATSKRGTGEAYGYTF
CDR3nt: TGTGCCACCAGCAAGAGAGGGACAGGGGAGGCCTATGGCTACACCTTC

j_gene: TRBJ1-1
d_gene: TRBD1
len: 15
abundance: once
v_gene: TRBV7-6
CDR3aa: CASTRPGGMNTEAFF
CDR3nt: TGTGCCAGCACCCGGCCAGGGGGCATGAACACTGAAGCTTTCTTT

j_gene: TRBJ1-6
d_gene: TRBD1
len: 13
abundance: NA
v_gene: TRBV3-1/TRBV3-2
CDR3aa: CASSLRQGSPLHF
CDR3nt: TGTGCCAGCAGCCTCCGACAGGGATCACCCCTCCACTTT

j_gene: TRBJ1-1
d_gene: NA
len: 13
abundance: few
v_gene: TRBV6-1
CDR3aa: CASSVRGNTEAFF
CDR3nt: TGTGCCAGCAGTGTTCGGGGGAACACTGAAGCTTTCTTT

j_gene: TRBJ2-1
d_gene: NA
len: 16
abundance: NA
v_gene: TRBV6-2/TRBV6-3
CDR3aa: CASSYGQGSSYNEQFF
CDR3nt: TGTGCCAGCAGTTACGGGCAGGGATCCTCCTACAATGAGCAGTTCTTC

j_gene: TRBJ2-5
d_gene: TRBD1
len: 15
abundance: NA
v_gene: TRBV2
CDR3aa: CASSGDRGLGETQYF
CDR3nt: TGTGCCAGCAGTGGGGACAGGGGGCTAGGAGAGACCCAGTACTTC

j_gene: TRBJ1-1
d_gene: NA
len: 17
abundance: few
v_gene: TRBV4-2
CDR3aa: CASSQALGRVWDTEAFF
CDR3nt: TGTGCCAGCAGCCAAGCTCTAGGCAGGGTGTGGGACACTGAAGCTTTCTTT

j_gene: TRBJ1-1
d_gene: TRBD1
len: 14
abundance: NA
v_gene: TRBV7-3
CDR3aa: CASSLQGEYEEAFF
CDR3nt: TGTGCCAGCAGCTTGCAGGGGGAGTACGAGGAAGCTTTCTTT

j_gene: TRBJ1-1
d_gene: NA
len: 15
abundance: few
v_gene: TRBV7-2
CDR3aa: CASRRPGTAVPEAFF
CDR3nt: TGTGCCAGCAGACGTCCAGGAACAGCCGTACCTGAAGCTTTCTTT

j_gene: TRBJ1-1
d_gene: NA
len: 14
abundance: NA
v_gene: TRBV5-8
CDR3aa: CASSSRRGNTEAFF
CDR3nt: TGTGCCAGCAGCTCCCGGAGGGGGAACACTGAAGCTTTCTTT

j_gene: TRBJ2-7
d_gene: NA
len: 12
abundance: NA
v_gene: TRBV3-1/TRBV3-2
CDR3aa: CASSRTTGEQYF
CDR3nt: TGTGCCAGCAGCCGCACGACTGGAGAGCAGTACTTC

j_gene: TRBJ2-5
d_gene: TRBD2
len: 15
abundance: NA
v_gene: TRBV3-1/TRBV3-2
CDR3aa: CASSQPLGGQETQYF
CDR3nt: TGTGCCAGCAGCCAACCTTTGGGGGGGCAAGAGACCCAGTACTTC

j_gene: TRBJ2-1
d_gene: TRBD2
len: 17
abundance: NA
v_gene: TRBV30
CDR3aa: CAWSVPRLAGGQYEQFF
CDR3nt: TGTGCCTGGAGTGTACCCCGTCTAGCGGGGGGGCAGTATGAGCAGTTCTTC

j_gene: TRBJ1-2
d_gene: TRBD1
len: 17
abundance: few
v_gene: TRBV6-1
CDR3aa: CASSVGTGGMGNYGYTF
CDR3nt: TGTGCCAGCAGTGTAGGAACAGGGGGAATGGGGAACTATGGCTACACCTTC

j_gene: TRBJ1-6
d_gene: NA
len: 13
abundance: once
v_gene: TRBV14
CDR3aa: CASSQDAKSPLHF
CDR3nt: TGTGCCAGCAGCCAAGACGCGAAATCACCCCTCCACTTT

j_gene: TRBJ2-5
d_gene: TRBD2
len: 16
abundance: NA
v_gene: TRBV3-1/TRBV3-2
CDR3aa: CASSRPGTSGQETQYF
CDR3nt: TGTGCCAGCAGCCGACCAGGGACTAGCGGACAAGAGACCCAGTACTTC

j_gene: TRBJ2-4
d_gene: TRBD1
len: 15
abundance: NA
v_gene: TRBV27
CDR3aa: CASSPQGGILDIQYF
CDR3nt: TGTGCCAGCAGCCCACAGGGGGGAATTTTGGACATTCAGTACTTC

j_gene: TRBJ1-1
d_gene: NA
len: 13
abundance: NA
v_gene: TRBV6-5
CDR3aa: CASSYSGRREAFF
CDR3nt: TGTGCCAGCAGTTACTCGGGGCGTCGTGAAGCTTTCTTT

j_gene: TRBJ1-2
d_gene: TRBD1
len: 15
abundance: NA
v_gene: TRBV2
CDR3aa: CASSVGTGSFLGYTF
CDR3nt: TGTGCCAGCAGTGTCGGGACAGGGAGTTTTTTGGGCTACACCTTC

j_gene: TRBJ2-7
d_gene: TRBD2
len: 13
abundance: NA
v_gene: TRBV9
CDR3aa: CASSVGEGYEQYF
CDR3nt: TGTGCCAGCAGCGTAGGGGAGGGCTACGAGCAGTACTTC

j_gene: TRBJ2-7
d_gene: NA
len: 12
abundance: NA
v_gene: TRBV18
CDR3aa: CASSPDGYEQYF
CDR3nt: TGTGCCAGCTCACCTGACGGGTACGAGCAGTACTTC

j_gene: TRBJ2-2
d_gene: TRBD1
len: 17
abundance: NA
v_gene: TRBV18
CDR3aa: CASSPPTGAPSTGELFF
CDR3nt: TGTGCCAGCTCACCACCGACAGGGGCGCCGAGCACCGGGGAGCTGTTTTTT

j_gene: TRBJ2-2
d_gene: NA
len: 14
abundance: NA
v_gene: TRBV4-3
CDR3aa: CASSQILGTGELFF
CDR3nt: TGCGCCAGCAGCCAAATTCTCGGCACCGGGGAGCTGTTTTTT

j_gene: TRBJ2-7
d_gene: NA
len: 16
abundance: NA
v_gene: TRBV4-2
CDR3aa: CASSQFVTGTTYEQYF
CDR3nt: TGTGCCAGCAGCCAATTCGTAACAGGGACAACCTACGAGCAGTACTTC

j_gene: TRBJ1-2
d_gene: TRBD1
len: 15
abundance: NA
v_gene: TRBV4-1
CDR3aa: CASSPSGTGSYGYTF
CDR3nt: TGCGCCAGCAGCCCCTCCGGGACAGGGAGCTATGGCTACACCTTC

j_gene: TRBJ2-5
d_gene: NA
len: 15
abundance: NA
v_gene: TRBV9
CDR3aa: CASSVDSGYQETQYF
CDR3nt: TGTGCCAGCAGCGTAGACTCCGGGTACCAAGAGACCCAGTACTTC

j_gene: TRBJ2-2
d_gene: TRBD2
len: 20
abundance: NA
v_gene: TRBV9
CDR3aa: CASSNSGVAGGRKNTGELFF
CDR3nt: TGTGCCAGCAGCAACTCCGGGGTCGCGGGAGGGAGAAAGAACACCGGGGAGCTGTTTTTT

j_gene: TRBJ1-1
d_gene: NA
len: 12
abundance: NA
v_gene: TRBV28
CDR3aa: CATGEGNTEAFF
CDR3nt: TGTGCCACAGGGGAGGGGAACACTGAAGCTTTCTTT

j_gene: TRBJ1-1
d_gene: NA
len: 16
abundance: NA
v_gene: TRBV10-3
CDR3aa: CAISLKLQGGSTEAFF
CDR3nt: TGTGCCATCAGCTTAAAACTTCAGGGAGGGAGCACTGAAGCTTTCTTT

j_gene: TRBJ1-4
d_gene: NA
len: 13
abundance: NA
v_gene: TRBV28
CDR3aa: CASSSGSFEKLFF
CDR3nt: TGTGCCAGCAGTTCCGGGAGCTTTGAAAAACTGTTTTTT

j_gene: TRBJ1-4
d_gene: NA
len: 15
abundance: NA
v_gene: TRBV4-3
CDR3aa: CASSQSQQRGEKLFF
CDR3nt: TGCGCCAGCAGCCAATCCCAACAAAGGGGTGAAAAACTGTTTTTT

j_gene: TRBJ2-5
d_gene: NA
len: 13
abundance: NA
v_gene: TRBV15
CDR3aa: CATSRSLQETQYF
CDR3nt: TGTGCCACCAGCCGATCCCTACAAGAGACCCAGTACTTC

j_gene: TRBJ1-2
d_gene: TRBD1
len: 14
abundance: NA
v_gene: TRBV5-4
CDR3aa: CASRPQGEIYGYTF
CDR3nt: TGTGCCAGCAGGCCGCAGGGGGAGATCTATGGCTACACCTTC

j_gene: TRBJ1-5
d_gene: NA
len: 14
abundance: NA
v_gene: TRBV18
CDR3aa: CASSPGQEGQPQHF
CDR3nt: TGTGCCAGCTCACCAGGCCAGGAAGGTCAGCCCCAGCATTTT

j_gene: TRBJ2-1
d_gene: TRBD2
len: 17
abundance: NA
v_gene: TRBV20-1
CDR3aa: CSASLGLAGSTYNEQFF
CDR3nt: TGCAGTGCTAGTTTGGGGCTAGCGGGCTCGACCTACAATGAGCAGTTCTTC

j_gene: TRBJ2-7
d_gene: TRBD1
len: 16
abundance: once
v_gene: TRBV6-1
CDR3aa: CASSETGTGGPYEQYF
CDR3nt: TGTGCCAGCAGTGAAACCGGGACAGGGGGTCCCTACGAGCAGTACTTC

j_gene: TRBJ1-1
d_gene: NA
len: 16
abundance: NA
v_gene: TRBV5-1
CDR3aa: CASSLYPGVMNTEAFF
CDR3nt: TGCGCCAGCAGCTTGTATCCAGGGGTTATGAACACTGAAGCTTTCTTT

j_gene: TRBJ1-1
d_gene: NA
len: 13
abundance: once
v_gene: TRBV2
CDR3aa: CASRAGPNTEAFF
CDR3nt: TGTGCCAGCAGGGCAGGGCCGAACACTGAAGCTTTCTTT

j_gene: TRBJ1-1
d_gene: TRBD1
len: 13
abundance: once
v_gene: TRBV10-3
CDR3aa: CATSTGDNTEAFF
CDR3nt: TGTGCCACATCTACAGGGGACAACACTGAAGCTTTCTTT